This T cell receptor (beta chain) was captured by sequencing in a study of blood T cell repertoires in COVID-19. Study information: PBMCs, B-cell-depleted T cells, or T cells provided the cDNA or gDNA that made up the material.

This CDR3 is built from 15 residues. V shed 7 bases and J shed 4 bases, with 17 bases lying between them. Germline V gives CDR1 MNHEY, CDR2 SVGAGI. Seattle's enrolled individuals joined amid active infection and were then monitored longitudinally. Study processing details: Estimated nucleated cell counts came from reference gene primer amplification. Measured with immunoSEQ multiplex PCR; TCRdb has only the in-frame clones, and not every one. The V and J calls and the clone size are those of that table, but D and trimming were determined from the DNA. The profile covers around 170,000 clones, with about 81% appearing a single time and roughly 10% taken by the ten largest.

The sequencing sample was made of peripheral blood. The receptor was derived from a woman older than 75 with COVID-19, enrolled during active disease. The chain joins TRBV6-5 to TRBJ2-1; a possible D gene is TRBD2 (6 bases). The CDR3, as DNA: TGTGCCAGCACCCTGACTAGTTTGAGGTACAATGAGCAGTTCTTC. It translates to CASTLTSLRYNEQFF.